These 32 T cell receptor beta chains originate from one sample sequenced in a study of long-term antiretroviral therapy in people with HIV. immunoSEQ v3.0 was run at survey level. Assay: immunoSEQ multiplex PCR; the TCRdb copy retains only in-frame clones and omits some. The table includes around 40,000 clones, about 93% detected once. The input for sequencing was unsorted PBMCs, taken 4.1 years after starting antiretroviral therapy. The receptors originated from a woman aged 45-65 years with HIV.

This chain connects TRBV5-4 to TRBJ2-6; 7 bases are shared with TRBD2. The J segment lost 2 bases and the V segment lost 4 bases, leaving 3 bases of the junction unmatched. CDR1 and CDR2 from the germline V gene are SGHNT and YYREEE (reference sequence). The CDR3 spans 15 residues. This CDR3 is CASSVAGAGANVLTF. Written as DNA, the CDR3 is TGTGCCAGCAGCGTCGCGGGGGCTGGGGCCAACGTCCTGACTTTC. Full variable domain (remainder filled in from reference TRBV5-4 and TRBJ2-6): ETGVTQSPTHLIKTRGQQVTLRCSSQSGHNTVSWYQQALGQGPQFIFQYYREEENGRGNFPPRFSGLQFPNYSSELNVNALELDDSALYLCASSVAGAGANVLTFGAGSRLTVL.

The genes are TRBV18 and TRBJ1-1; D perhaps matches TRBD1 (5 bases). Germline V gives CDR1 KGHSH, CDR2 LQKENI. V lost 3 bases and J 1 base, leaving 6 bases between the germline ends. The length of the CDR3 is 13 residues. The CDR3 protein is CASSPGRNTEAFF. As DNA, the CDR3 is TGTGCCAGCTCACCGGGACGGAACACTGAAGCTTTCTTT.

The chain uses TRBV11-2 and TRBJ2-1, with 11 bases identical to TRBD1. Germline CDR1 reads SGHAT; CDR2 reads FQNNGV. The CDR3 length is 15 residues. V lost 5 bases, J lost 6 bases, and 6 bases stayed unmatched. CDR3 in DNA: TGTGCCAGCAGCCGAGCCGGGACAGGGGGCAATGAGCAGTTCTTC. Its protein product is CASSRAGTGGNEQFF.

The chain carries TRBV4-2 and TRBJ1-2; 7 nucleotides align to TRBD1. CDR3 length equals 16 residues. V was clipped by 0 bases and J by 4 bases; unmatched bases: 8. Looked up from germline, CDR1 is LGHNA and CDR2 is YNFKEQ. Written as DNA, the CDR3 is TGTGCCAGCAGCCAAGATGGGCGGACAGGAGCCTATGGCTACACCTTC. Translating it yields CASSQDGRTGAYGYTF.

This sequence joins TRBV30 and TRBJ1-1; 8 nucleotides match TRBD1. Losses at the gene ends were 1 base for V and 3 bases for J; bases not matched to a gene: 7. The germline V gene has CDR1 GTSNPN and CDR2 SVGIG (reference sequence). The CDR3 runs to 15 residues. DNA of the CDR3: TGTGCCTGGAGTGCCCAGGGGGCGAGGGACACTGAAGCTTTCTTT. Translated: CAWSAQGARDTEAFF. The variable domain in full, completed from reference TRBV30 and TRBJ1-1, reads SQTIHQWPATLVQPVGSPLSLECTVEGTSNPNLYWYRQAAGRGLQLLFYSVGIGQISSEVPQNLSASRPQDRQFILSSKKLLLSDSGFYLCAWSAQGARDTEAFFGQGTRLTVV.

The chain joins TRBV6-5 to TRBJ2-5; D may correspond to TRBD1 or TRBD2 (5 bases each). Trimming pared 6 bases from V and 2 bases from J, leaving 13 bases between. In germline, CDR1 is MNHEY, CDR2 SVGAGI. This CDR3 has 14 amino acids. CDR3 region: CASRNHGGQETQYF. In nucleotides, the CDR3 is TGTGCCAGCAGGAACCATGGGGGACAAGAGACCCAGTACTTC.

The chain combines TRBV27 with TRBJ1-1; TRBD1 might be the D (6 bases). Germline loops: CDR1 MNHEY, CDR2 SMNVEV (reference sequence). The CDR3 has 14 residues. Trimming removed 3 bases from V and 1 base from J, with 9 bases in between. The CDR3 region is CASSFSRGNTEAFF. The CDR3 DNA reads TGTGCCAGCAGTTTTTCCAGGGGGAACACTGAAGCTTTCTTT.

The chain joins TRBV7-9 to TRBJ2-1; perhaps TRBD1 as D (6 bases). This CDR3 has 14 amino acids. V was trimmed by 5 bases and J by 3 bases, leaving 11 bases between them. CDR1 is SEHNR, CDR2 FQNEAQ, per germline (reference sequence). The CDR3: CASSPGTYYNEQFF. The DNA for the CDR3 is TGTGCCAGCAGCCCCGGGACATACTACAATGAGCAGTTCTTC.

V and J are TRBV11-2 and TRBJ2-1; D is unclear. Germline V gene sequence: CDR1 SGHAT, CDR2 FQNNGV. The CDR3 is 11 residues long. The V gene lost 1 base and the J gene lost 13 bases, with 8 bases spanning the gap. CDR3 amino acids: CASSLGFLQFF. The CDR3 coding sequence is TGTGCCAGCAGCTTAGGGTTTCTACAGTTCTTC.

The rearrangement joins TRBV9 to TRBJ1-6; D not resolved. Per the germline V gene, CDR1 is SGDLS and CDR2 is YYNGEE. The CDR3 spans 14 residues. The V and J ends lost 0 bases and 11 bases respectively, with 12 bases between them. CDR3 nucleotide sequence: TGTGCCAGCAGCGTAGCAGATAGGGTGGCACCCCTCCACTTT. Translating gives CASSVADRVAPLHF.

V and J are TRBV30 and TRBJ1-1, with D possibly being TRBD1 (6 bases). V lost 3 bases and J lost 5, with 13 bases in between. Germline CDR1 and CDR2: GTSNPN and SVGIG (reference sequence). The CDR3 length is 13 residues. The CDR3 DNA is TGTGCCTGGAGGAGGGGAGGGGGTACTGAAGCTTTCTTT. Amino acid sequence: CAWRRGGGTEAFF.

V is TRBV25-1 and J is TRBJ2-7; no firm D call. The CDR3 contains 13 residues. Per germline, CDR1 MGHDK and CDR2 SYGVNS. Trimming cost V 6 bases and J 3 bases, with 12 bases left between them. CDR3 coding DNA: TGTGCCAGCAGCGGAGCAAATGACTACGAGCAGTACTTC. It yields the protein CASSGANDYEQYF.

This clone occurred once. The CDR3 spells CASSYKGVGTDTQYF. In nucleotides, the CDR3 is TGTGCCAGCAGTTACAAGGGGGTCGGCACAGATACGCAGTATTTT. The chain carries TRBV6-5 and TRBJ2-3; possibly TRBD1 for D (6 bases). The germline V and J ends were trimmed by 2 bases and 1 base, with 10 bases remaining between them. CDR1 MNHEY and CDR2 SVGAGI come from the germline V gene. There are 15 residues in the CDR3.

CDR3 in amino acids: CASSLRDSNQPQHF. The CDR3 bases are TGTGCCAGCAGCTTAAGGGATAGCAATCAGCCCCAGCATTTT. This chain joins TRBV7-8 and TRBJ1-5; D uncertain. From germline, CDR1 is SGHVS and CDR2 FQNEAQ. This CDR3 region has 14 residues. V lost 2 bases to trimming and J lost 0 bases, with 5 bases between them.

The V and J genes are TRBV6-1 and TRBJ1-5; TRBD1 might be the D (6 bases). This CDR3 comprises 15 residues. The germline V and J ends were trimmed by 8 bases and 0 bases, with 14 bases remaining between them. CDR1 MNHNS and CDR2 SASEGT come from the germline V gene. Here the CDR3 reads CASRLGGNSNQPQHF. In DNA, the CDR3 is TGTGCCAGCCGCCTAGGGGGGAATAGCAATCAGCCCCAGCATTTT.

This clone was detected only once. The chain is built from TRBV30 and TRBJ2-3, with D tentatively TRBD1 (6 bases). CDR1 and CDR2 from the germline V gene are GTSNPN and SVGIG (reference sequence). The CDR3 runs to 15 residues. The ends were cut back, 2 bases at V and 1 base at J, with 13 bases in the middle. The CDR3 loop is CAWSRTVLGTDTQYF. CDR3 bases: TGTGCCTGGAGTAGGACAGTGCTTGGCACAGATACGCAGTATTTT.

The CDR3 nucleotides are TGTGCTAGTGGTTTGGAAGTTTACGAGCAGTACTTC. Translation: CASGLEVYEQYF. This chain uses TRBV12-5 with TRBJ2-7; no clear D gene. The CDR3 spans 12 residues. Germline assignment: CDR1 LGHNT and CDR2 FRNRAP. The V end was cut by 1 base, the J end by 4 bases, with 5 bases between.

This chain joins TRBV7-9 and TRBJ1-1; D remains unclear. This CDR3 has 15 amino acids. V gave up 5 bases and J gave up 1 base, with 14 bases separating them. CDR1 SEHNR and CDR2 FQNEAQ come from the germline V gene (reference sequence). CDR3 in DNA: TGTGCCAGCAGCCCCGTTGAAGGGCGGAACACTGAAGCTTTCTTT. It encodes CASSPVEGRNTEAFF.

This clone was found once. V usage is TRBV6-1 and J usage is TRBJ1-1; D may be TRBD1 (5 bases). Per germline, CDR1 MNHNS and CDR2 SASEGT. Trimming cost V 4 bases and J 6 bases, with 15 bases left between them. This CDR3 is 14 amino acids long. CDR3 bases: TGTGCCAGCAGTGGAACCCAGGGAAGAGCTGAAGCTTTCTTT. Its protein product is CASSGTQGRAEAFF.

The rearrangement uses TRBV4-1 and TRBJ2-1; a weak D match, TRBD2 (6 bases). The V end lost 0 bases, the J end lost 3 bases, and 18 bases lay between the germline ends. This CDR3 is 18 amino acids long. The germline gives CDR1 MGHRA, CDR2 YSYEKL. The CDR3 DNA follows: TGCGCCAGCAGCCAAGATATTAGGCAGGGAGGATTCTACAATGAGCAGTTCTTC. Translation: CASSQDIRQGGFYNEQFF.

V is TRBV2 and J is TRBJ2-7; a possible D gene is TRBD1 (6 bases). Per germline, CDR1 SNHLY and CDR2 FYNNEI. The CDR3 has 13 amino acids. V was clipped by 10 bases and J by 0 bases, with 13 bases between them. CDR3: CANRQDYSYEQYF. The CDR3, as DNA: TGTGCCAACCGACAGGATTACTCCTACGAGCAGTACTTC.

The chain employs TRBV27 and TRBJ1-2; TRBD1 might be the D (5 bases). Germline assignment: CDR1 MNHEY and CDR2 SMNVEV (reference sequence). V lost 5 bases and J lost 8, with 15 bases in between. CDR3 size: 13 residues. The CDR3 DNA sequence: TGTGCCAGCAGTCCCGGGACGTGGAGGGGCTACACCTTC. Translation gives CASSPGTWRGYTF.

This clone has a handful of counts. The V and J genes are TRBV5-1 and TRBJ2-5, with TRBD2 identical over 8 bases. V lost 2 bases, J lost 5 bases, and 5 bases stayed unmatched. The CDR3 spans 14 residues. Germline V gene data show CDR1 as SGHRS and CDR2 as YFSETQ. The DNA of the CDR3 is TGCGCCAGCAGCTTAGATCCGGGGGGGGAGACCCAGTACTTC. Translated: CASSLDPGGETQYF.

This rearrangement joins TRBV10-3 to TRBJ2-2; 9 bases line up with TRBD1. This CDR3 has 14 amino acids. V shed 9 bases, J shed 4 bases, and the junction held 6 bases outside the gene matches. The V gene's germline CDR1 is ENHRY and CDR2 SYGVKD. The CDR3 sequence is CAIAQGARTGELFF. The CDR3 DNA reads as TGTGCCATTGCACAGGGGGCGCGCACCGGGGAGCTGTTTTTT.

This chain joins TRBV7-2 and TRBJ1-6; D is unclear. V gave up 3 bases and J gave up 9 bases, with 9 bases separating them. The CDR3 extends over 13 amino acids. From germline, CDR1 is SGHTA and CDR2 FQGNSA. CDR3 DNA sequence: TGTGCCAGCAGCTTCTTGACAACTTCACCCCTCCACTTT. It translates to CASSFLTTSPLHF. Full variable domain (outside the CDR3, taken from reference TRBV7-2 and TRBJ1-6): GAGVSQSPSNKVTEKGKDVELRCDPISGHTALYWYRQSLGQGLEFLIYFQGNSAPDKSGLPSDRFSAERTGGSVSTLTIQRTQQEDSAVYLCASSFLTTSPLHFGNGTRLTVT.

By its share, this clone is medium-sized (0.01 to 0.1%). This chain joins TRBV6-5 and TRBJ1-1; 11 nucleotides align to TRBD1. Germline-derived CDR1 and CDR2 are MNHEY and SVGAGI. Losses at the gene ends were 6 bases for V and 5 bases for J; bases not matched to a gene: 8. The CDR3 covers 15 residues. The CDR3 is CASRVRTGGRTEAFF. The CDR3 region has the DNA TGTGCCAGCAGGGTAAGGACAGGGGGCAGGACTGAAGCTTTCTTT.

The chain joins TRBV2 to TRBJ1-2, with 7 bases lining up with TRBD1. V was pared by 3 bases and J by 2 bases, with 3 bases of the junction left unmatched. This CDR3 has 14 residues. Germline lookup yields CDR1 SNHLY and CDR2 FYNNEI. CDR3 amino acids: CASSEIQGNYGYTF. The CDR3 DNA reads as TGTGCCAGCAGTGAGATACAGGGGAACTATGGCTACACCTTC.

This clone has only one observation. The J gene is TRBJ1-6, the V gene TRBV30, with D hard to call. The CDR3 is 12 amino acids. Germline V gene sequence: CDR1 GTSNPN, CDR2 SVGIG (reference sequence). V was cut by 1 base and J by 11 bases, with 9 bases left in between. In nucleotides, the CDR3 is TGTGCCTGGAGTGCGAATGCTACACCCCTCCACTTT. It codes for CAWSANATPLHF.

The genes are TRBV5-3 and TRBJ2-3; D is perhaps TRBD1 (6 bases). TRBV5-3 is reported as an ORF; its role is uncertain. Trimming removed 4 bases from V and 5 bases from J, with 17 bases in between. The CDR3 runs to 15 residues. For the CDR3, the DNA is TGTGCCAGAAGCGGTCCCAGGGGTTCGGGAGATACGCAGTATTTT. Its translation is CARSGPRGSGDTQYF.

This chain joins TRBV11-2 and TRBJ1-3; 8 bases fit TRBD1. The trim removed 6 bases at V and 2 bases at J, leaving 0 bases unmatched. Germline V gene sequence: CDR1 SGHAT, CDR2 FQNNGV. The length of the CDR3 is 13 residues. The CDR3, as DNA: TGTGCCAGCAGGGACAGGGCTGGAAACACCATATATTTT. It is translated as CASRDRAGNTIYF.

This chain uses TRBV30 with TRBJ2-1, with D perhaps matching TRBD2 (6 bases). This CDR3 is 16 amino acids long. Trimming took off 7 bases at V and 1 base at J, with 20 bases between the two ends. From germline, CDR1 is GTSNPN and CDR2 SVGIG (reference sequence). CDR3 nucleotides: TGTGCCTCTCACGGGGGAGCGGAGTTATCCTACAATGAGCAGTTCTTC. It encodes CASHGGAELSYNEQFF.

The chain links TRBV6-6 to TRBJ1-1, with TRBD1 as a possible D gene (6 bases). CDR3 length: 13 residues. V lost 6 bases and J 2 bases, leaving 10 bases between the germline ends. Per the germline V gene, CDR1 is MNHNY and CDR2 is SVGAGI (reference sequence). The CDR3: CASRKQGNTEAFF. DNA of the CDR3: TGTGCCAGCAGGAAACAGGGAAACACTGAAGCTTTCTTT.